This TCR beta chain was identified during a study of cytomegalovirus exposure and HLA in healthy donors. About the study: One earlier analysis, a look at roughly 170 million T cells, found some 100 million unique TCR beta sequences.

CDR3 length equals 14 residues. Trimming removed 9 bases from V and 3 bases from J; junction bases left unmatched: 8. CDR1 and CDR2 (germline): MNHEY, SMNVEV (reference sequence). This clone occurred a few times. Its antigen is undetermined. Whole-study findings and limits: Differences between HLA loci emerged in a later analysis of TCR association rates, with DRB1 most and HLA-C fewest. The likely origin of a cluster of highly shared sequence variants was a sequencing artifact. Relative to the approximately 680-donor mean, N-insertions were reportedly fewer in an Asian-associated ancestry cluster in a later analysis.

Researchers ran the PCR with 60 Vbeta and 13 Jbeta primers. The assay was immunoSEQ multiplex PCR, and TCRdb's table has in-frame clones only and misses some. The sample yields approximately 130,000 clones, roughly four fifths seen once. The sequenced sample consisted of PBMCs. The TCR was taken from a man aged 25-40 years in good health and CMV-seronegative. The chain recombines TRBV27 with TRBJ1-5, with 7 bases that match TRBD1. In nucleotides, the CDR3 is TGTGCCAGTAGAACCGGGACAGACAATCAGCCCCAGCATTTT. Its protein is CASRTGTDNQPQHF.